The 5 T cell receptor beta chains in this list originate from one sample, sequenced in a study of CD8 T cells in ankylosing spondylitis. The antigens these receptors bind are not known. TCRdb ran MiXCR on the 5' RACE reads and lists one entry per CDR3 protein. The table has some 240,000 distinct CDR3 sequences, just under 7.5% seen once. General study findings and limits: For ankylosing spondylitis blood, a TCR beta motif of about eight highly homologous variants appeared characteristic.

Sequencing used blood, either unsorted or a sorted T cell fraction (not recorded which). Source of these receptors: a male donor with ankylosing spondylitis.

This clonotype was seen repeatedly, ten times or more. The chain combines TRBV5-1 with TRBJ1-1; no clear D. Looked up from germline, CDR1 is SGHRS and CDR2 is YFSETQ. This CDR3 has 15 amino acids. The ends were cut back, 1 base at V and 0 bases at J, with 10 bases in the middle. CDR3 in amino acids: CASSLKARLNTEAFF. DNA of the CDR3: TGCGCCAGCAGCTTGAAGGCACGCTTGAACACTGAAGCTTTCTTT.

This clonotype has ten or more counts. The rearrangement joins TRBV7-2 to TRBJ2-3; the D is unclear. Trimming cost V 10 bases and J 6 bases, with 17 bases left between them. Germline V gene data show CDR1 as SGHTA and CDR2 as FQGNSA. The CDR3 is 13 residues long. CDR3 in DNA: TGTGCCACCGCCCCCGCCGCCTGGGATACGCAGTATTTT. It is translated as CATAPAAWDTQYF.

This clonotype was counted ten times or more. This chain links TRBV29-1 with TRBJ2-1, with 7 bases aligning to TRBD2. V lost 6 bases and J lost 0; bases outside the gene matches: 11. CDR1 and CDR2 from the germline V gene are SQVTM and ANQGSEA. This CDR3 has 16 residues. In DNA, the CDR3 is TGCAGCGTGGAACCGGGACTACGGAGCTCCTACAATGAGCAGTTCTTC. It specifies CSVEPGLRSSYNEQFF.

This clonotype was detected ten times or more. The V gene is TRBV4-2, the J gene TRBJ1-4; the match to TRBD1 covers 8 bases. The CDR3 runs to 16 residues. V shed 0 bases and J 7 bases; nucleotides not matched to a gene: 7. Germline lookup yields CDR1 LGHNA and CDR2 YNFKEQ. CDR3 in amino acids: CASSQETGTGGEKLFF. In DNA, the CDR3 is TGTGCCAGCAGCCAAGAGACGGGGACAGGCGGTGAAAAACTGTTTTTT.

Only a few counts were recorded for this clonotype. This sequence joins TRBV7-9 and TRBJ2-5; no clear D gene. Germline CDR1 and CDR2: SEHNR and FQNEAQ (reference sequence). There are 14 residues in the CDR3. The V gene lost 4 bases and the J gene lost 0 bases, with 9 bases spanning the gap. The CDR3 DNA reads TGTGCCAGCAGCTCCCGGTCGTACCAAGAGACCCAGTACTTC. Its protein is CASSSRSYQETQYF.